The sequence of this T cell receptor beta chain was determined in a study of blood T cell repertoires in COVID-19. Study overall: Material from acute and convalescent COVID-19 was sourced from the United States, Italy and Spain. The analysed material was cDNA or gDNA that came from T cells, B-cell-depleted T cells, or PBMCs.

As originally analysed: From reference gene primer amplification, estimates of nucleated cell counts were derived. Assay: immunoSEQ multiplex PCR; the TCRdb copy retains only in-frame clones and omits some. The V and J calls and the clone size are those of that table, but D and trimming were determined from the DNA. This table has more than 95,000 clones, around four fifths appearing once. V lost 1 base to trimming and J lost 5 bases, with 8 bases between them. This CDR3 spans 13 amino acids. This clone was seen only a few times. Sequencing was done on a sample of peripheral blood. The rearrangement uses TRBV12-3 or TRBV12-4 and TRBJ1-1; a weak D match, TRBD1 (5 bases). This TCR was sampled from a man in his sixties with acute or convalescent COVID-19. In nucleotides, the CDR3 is TGTGCCAGCAGTTTAGTCAGGGATACTGAAGCTTTCTTT. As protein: CASSLVRDTEAFF.